A single sample is the source of the 32 T cell receptor beta chains below, sequenced in a study of PD-1 blockade in classical Hodgkin lymphoma. Only in-frame clones appear in the TCRdb table, and some are missing; sequencing was by immunoSEQ multiplex PCR. Seen here are around 13,000 clones, approximately 79% observed once, and the top ten hold roughly a quarter. Each and every patient relapsed after autologous stem cell transplantation, and patients got differing brentuximab vedotin exposure. The authors enriched CD8+ T cells from thawed PBMCs via magnetic negative selection. The sample here was CD8+ T cells from blood, taken at baseline. These receptors were collected from a human donor with classical Hodgkin lymphoma.

CDR3 sequence (DNA): TGTGCCAGCAGCAACTACCCTCAAGAAAGGCCCAGGGCGGGCGAGCAGTACTTC. Residues: CASSNYPQERPRAGEQYF. V usage is TRBV11-2 and J usage is TRBJ2-7; D tentatively reads TRBD1 or TRBD2 (5 bases each). Germline V lookup: CDR1 SGHAT, CDR2 FQNNGV. The CDR3 loop spans 18 amino acids. Trimming left V 5 bases short and J 6 bases short, with 29 bases between. The full variable domain, its missing parts supplied by reference TRBV11-2 and TRBJ2-7, is EAGVAQSPRYKIIEKRQSVAFWCNPISGHATLYWYQQILGQGPKLLIQFQNNGVVDDSQLPKDRFSAERLKGVDSTLKIQPAKLEDSAVYLCASSNYPQERPRAGEQYFGPGTRLTVT.

The gene calls are TRBV5-1 and TRBJ1-1; D possibly corresponds to TRBD1 (6 bases). Trimming removed 8 bases from V and 4 bases from J, with 15 bases in between. From germline, CDR1 is SGHRS and CDR2 YFSETQ. This CDR3 contains 13 residues. The CDR3 nucleotides read TGCGCCAGTCGCACAGGGAGGGTCACTGAAGCTTTCTTT. It specifies CASRTGRVTEAFF.

This chain links TRBV2 with TRBJ2-1, with a possible D match to TRBD1 (6 bases). CDR1 SNHLY and CDR2 FYNNEI come from the germline V gene. The CDR3 length is 14 residues. V was pared by 4 bases and J by 5 bases, with 12 bases between. The CDR3 loop reads CASSGRGLNNEQFF. For the CDR3, the DNA is TGTGCCAGCAGTGGCAGGGGCCTTAACAATGAGCAGTTCTTC.

This chain uses TRBV12-5 with TRBJ2-7, with D maybe TRBD2 (6 bases). V was pared by 5 bases and J by 3 bases, with 11 bases between. Germline V gives CDR1 LGHNT, CDR2 FRNRAP. The CDR3 sequence is 13 residues long. For the CDR3, the DNA is TGTGCTAGTGGTGGCGGGACTTTCTACGAGCAGTACTTC. Residues: CASGGGTFYEQYF.

The CDR3 protein is CASSYSASAGTGELFF. The DNA of the CDR3 is TGTGCCAGCAGTTACTCGGCATCTGCGGGCACCGGGGAGCTGTTTTTT. The chain joins TRBV6-5 to TRBJ2-2, with D perhaps TRBD2 (5 bases). Trimming removed 0 bases from V and 4 bases from J, with 12 bases in between. Germline CDR1 and CDR2: MNHEY and SVGAGI. CDR3 length: 16 amino acids.

This chain's CDR3 is CASSEGSEQFF. Here the CDR3 DNA reads TGTGCCAGCAGTGAAGGGAGTGAGCAGTTCTTC. J is TRBJ2-1 and V is TRBV2; D call uncertain. Germline V gives CDR1 SNHLY, CDR2 FYNNEI. The CDR3 is 11 residues long. Trimming shortened V by 1 base and J by 9 bases, and 4 bases separated the two germline ends. Full variable domain (outside the CDR3, taken from reference TRBV2 and TRBJ2-1): EPEVTQTPSHQVTQMGQEVILRCVPISNHLYFYWYRQILGQKVEFLVSFYNNEISEKSEIFDDQFSVERPDGSNFTLKIRSTKLEDSAMYFCASSEGSEQFFGPGTRLTVL.

The gene calls are TRBV28 and TRBJ1-2; a weak D match, TRBD1 (6 bases). The CDR3 totals 15 residues. Germline CDR1 is MDHEN and CDR2 is SYDVKM. Between the trimmed V and J ends, which lost 5 bases and 8 bases, there was a span of 21 bases. CDR3 region: CASSALLGGAAGYTF. For the CDR3, the DNA is TGTGCCAGCAGTGCCCTCCTTGGGGGGGCGGCGGGCTACACCTTC.

J is TRBJ2-3 and V is TRBV5-4; D is unresolved. The CDR3 sequence is 15 residues long. Germline V CDR1 and CDR2: SGHNT, YYREEE (reference sequence). Trimming took off 0 bases at V and 5 bases at J, with 13 bases between the two ends. The CDR3 protein is CASSLGPTGGDTQYF. The CDR3 nucleotides read TGTGCCAGCAGCTTGGGGCCAACGGGTGGAGATACGCAGTATTTT.

The chain joins TRBV13 to TRBJ2-7; 7 bases fit TRBD1. CDR3 length: 14 amino acids. V trimming: 0 bases; J trimming: 4 bases; junction bases outside the gene matches: 3. CDR1 and CDR2 from the germline V gene are PRHDT and FYEKMQ (reference sequence). CDR3 loop: CASSLGQGRYEQYF. DNA of the CDR3: TGTGCCAGCAGCTTAGGACAGGGGAGATACGAGCAGTACTTC.

The chain joins TRBV6-6 to TRBJ2-5, with 8 bases lining up with TRBD2. The CDR3 spans 13 residues. J was trimmed by 1 base and V by 7 bases; bases with no gene match: 2. The germline gives CDR1 MNHNY, CDR2 SVGAGI (reference sequence). The CDR3 region is CASNSGVQETQYF. The CDR3 DNA is TGTGCCAGCAATAGCGGGGTCCAAGAGACCCAGTACTTC.

The rearrangement joins TRBV27 to TRBJ1-5; a weak D match, TRBD1 (6 bases). Trimming took 5 bases from V and 7 from J, leaving 12 bases between them. The CDR3 runs to 13 residues. Germline V gene sequence: CDR1 MNHEY, CDR2 SMNVEV (reference sequence). CDR3 region: CASSPQGFQPQHF. The CDR3 DNA is TGTGCCAGCAGTCCACAGGGCTTCCAGCCCCAGCATTTT.

The gene calls are TRBV7-9 and TRBJ1-2, with 7 bases identical to TRBD1. The CDR3 is 15 amino acids. The V gene's germline CDR1 is SEHNR and CDR2 FQNEAQ (reference sequence). J gave up 4 bases and V 5 bases, and 10 bases lay outside the gene matches. The CDR3 DNA follows: TGTGCCAGCAGCCGCGACAGGGCCTCTTCCTATGGCTACACCTTC. Translation: CASSRDRASSYGYTF.

The chain carries TRBV27 and TRBJ1-1, with a tentative D call TRBD1 (6 bases). Germline CDR1 MNHEY, CDR2 SMNVEV (reference sequence). Trimming removed 6 bases at V and 3 bases at J, with 17 bases between. The length of the CDR3 is 15 residues. The CDR3 DNA is TGTGCCAGCAGGCCCCACAGGGAGATGGACACTGAAGCTTTCTTT. This codes for CASRPHREMDTEAFF.

This clone was detected a few times. The chain recombines TRBV11-2 with TRBJ1-2; D remains unclear. V lost 6 bases and J lost 0, with 8 bases in between. There are 13 residues in the CDR3. Germline CDR1 SGHAT, CDR2 FQNNGV. CDR3 sequence: CASSYTANYGYTF. The DNA for the CDR3 is TGTGCCAGCAGTTATACCGCTAACTATGGCTACACCTTC.

The chain uses TRBV5-4 and TRBJ1-1; TRBD1 matches 8 bases. Germline V gene sequence: CDR1 SGHNT, CDR2 YYREEE (reference sequence). CDR3 length: 13 residues. Trimming at V came to 0 bases and at J to 11 bases, leaving 6 bases not matched to a gene. CDR3 residues: CASSLGTGMLAFF. The CDR3 DNA follows: TGTGCCAGCAGCTTGGGGACAGGGATGCTGGCTTTCTTT.

V and J are TRBV4-1 and TRBJ2-1; D remains unclear. V was shortened by 0 bases and J by 8 bases, with 11 bases between the two germline ends. Germline V lookup: CDR1 MGHRA, CDR2 YSYEKL. The CDR3 runs 14 residues. CDR3 region: CASSQELELHEQFF. The CDR3 nucleotides are TGCGCCAGCAGCCAAGAATTAGAGCTCCATGAGCAGTTCTTC.

This clone has only a few counts. This chain links TRBV13 with TRBJ1-1; D perhaps matches TRBD1 (6 bases). Germline-derived CDR1 and CDR2 are PRHDT and FYEKMQ (reference sequence). V dropped 2 bases and J dropped 1 base, with 14 bases sitting between them. The CDR3 totals 16 residues. As DNA, the CDR3 is TGTGCCAGCAGCTTAAGGGGGAGCGGGAGGAACACTGAAGCTTTCTTT. Its protein is CASSLRGSGRNTEAFF.

The table lists this clone with a count of one. The chain employs TRBV4-1 and TRBJ2-6; D is tentatively TRBD1 or TRBD2 (7 bases each). Trimming removed 7 bases at V and 1 base at J, with 14 bases between. The germline CDR1 and CDR2 sequences are MGHRA and YSYEKL. CDR3 length: 16 amino acids. The CDR3 here is CASNQGEGSGANVLTF. CDR3 coding DNA: TGCGCCAGCAATCAGGGGGAGGGGTCTGGGGCCAACGTCCTGACTTTC.

The V and J genes are TRBV15 and TRBJ2-5; 8 nucleotides match TRBD2. After removal of 0 bases from V and 4 bases from J, the junction contained 13 bases not matched to a gene. This CDR3 contains 18 residues. Germline CDR1 and CDR2: LNHNV and YYDKDF (reference sequence). The CDR3 here is CATSRDPVVAGNRETQYF. CDR3 nucleotide sequence: TGTGCCACCAGCAGAGATCCTGTGGTAGCGGGGAACAGAGAGACCCAGTACTTC.

The chain uses TRBV4-1 and TRBJ2-5; no reliable D call. This CDR3 is built from 14 residues. Between the trimmed V and J ends, which lost 0 bases and 5 bases, there was a span of 10 bases. Germline CDR1 and CDR2: MGHRA and YSYEKL. The CDR3 region is CASSQEVRWETQYF. DNA for the CDR3: TGCGCCAGCAGCCAAGAAGTACGGTGGGAGACCCAGTACTTC.

The chain has TRBV7-8 and TRBJ2-7; no clear D gene. Germline V gene data show CDR1 as SGHVS and CDR2 as FQNEAQ. The CDR3 sequence is 12 residues long. Between the trimmed V and J ends, which lost 5 bases and 5 bases, there was a span of 10 bases. The CDR3 bases are TGTGCCAGCAGCCCCGTAGCCAACGAGCAGTACTTC. Protein product: CASSPVANEQYF.

This chain joins TRBV7-9 and TRBJ2-1, with no clear D. The CDR3 contains 11 residues. Per germline, CDR1 SEHNR and CDR2 FQNEAQ (reference sequence). V was pared by 1 base and J by 7 bases, with 2 bases between. The CDR3 sequence: CASSLGNEQFF. In DNA form, the CDR3 reads TGTGCCAGCAGCTTAGGGAATGAGCAGTTCTTC.

The CDR3 region has the DNA TGTGCCAGCAGCGTAGGGCGGGGCCCCACCACAGATACGCAGTATTTT. Residues: CASSVGRGPTTDTQYF. The J gene is TRBJ2-3, the V gene TRBV9; the D gene is possibly TRBD2 (6 bases). In germline, CDR1 is SGDLS, CDR2 YYNGEE. V was trimmed by 0 bases and J by 2 bases, leaving 13 bases between them. The CDR3 spans 16 residues.

V is TRBV2 and J is TRBJ2-3; 16 positions agree with TRBD2. CDR3 length: 20 residues. V lost 3 bases and J lost 4; bases outside the gene matches: 13. Germline CDR1 is SNHLY and CDR2 is FYNNEI. The CDR3 region is CASSETGTSGGGYRADTQYF. For the CDR3, the DNA is TGTGCCAGCAGTGAGACCGGGACTAGCGGGGGGGGGTACCGGGCAGATACGCAGTATTTT.

The chain carries TRBV11-2 and TRBJ1-3; D is uncertain. CDR3 length: 14 residues. The ends were cut back, 4 bases at V and 0 bases at J, with 7 bases in the middle. The germline V gene encodes CDR1 SGHAT and CDR2 FQNNGV. CDR3 nucleotides: TGTGCCAGCAGCTCATCCGACTCTGGAAACACCATATATTTT. Its translation is CASSSSDSGNTIYF. Filled out from reference TRBV11-2 and TRBJ1-3, the complete variable domain reads EAGVAQSPRYKIIEKRQSVAFWCNPISGHATLYWYQQILGQGPKLLIQFQNNGVVDDSQLPKDRFSAERLKGVDSTLKIQPAKLEDSAVYLCASSSSDSGNTIYFGEGSWLTVV.

This clone showed up just a few times. This rearrangement joins TRBV27 to TRBJ2-7; no clear D gene. The CDR3 spans 14 residues. Trimming pared 6 bases from V and 2 bases from J, leaving 14 bases between. Germline CDR1 is MNHEY and CDR2 is SMNVEV (reference sequence). DNA of the CDR3: TGTGCCAGCAGCCACCTGGGTTTCGCCTACGAGCAGTACTTC. Its protein product is CASSHLGFAYEQYF.

The rearrangement joins TRBV11-2 to TRBJ2-5, with 10 bases that match TRBD2. The J call may be faulty, since TRBJ2-7 better matches the DNA end. In germline, CDR1 is SGHAT, CDR2 FQNNGV. This CDR3 has 16 amino acids. CDR3 amino acids: CASSLGPSSGGYEQYF. The CDR3 DNA reads as TGTGCCAGCAGCTTAGGTCCGAGTAGCGGGGGGTACGAGCAGTACTTC.

The chain joins TRBV4-3 to TRBJ1-3; TRBD1 might be the D (5 bases). The CDR3 length is 16 residues. The V end was cut by 0 bases, the J end by 0 bases, with 9 bases between. Germline V CDR1 and CDR2: LGHNA, YSLEER. Here the CDR3 reads CASSQEWGTSGNTIYF. The CDR3 coding sequence is TGCGCCAGCAGCCAAGAATGGGGCACCTCTGGAAACACCATATATTTT.

CDR3 loop: CASSLVGWGGYTF. CDR3 in DNA: TGTGCCAGCAGTTTGGTGGGGTGGGGCGGCTACACCTTC. The genes are TRBV27 and TRBJ1-2; TRBD1 is a possible D gene (5 bases). Germline V gene sequence: CDR1 MNHEY, CDR2 SMNVEV (reference sequence). V lost 3 bases to trimming and J lost 8 bases, with 13 bases between them. CDR3 size: 13 residues.

The V and J genes are TRBV27 and TRBJ2-1; D not resolved. The V gene's germline CDR1 is MNHEY and CDR2 SMNVEV (reference sequence). V was cut by 5 bases and J by 0 bases, with 14 bases left in between. The CDR3 covers 16 residues. The CDR3 protein is CASSMGLRSSYNEQFF. The CDR3 DNA is TGTGCCAGCAGTATGGGGTTGAGGAGCTCCTACAATGAGCAGTTCTTC.

The V call is TRBV19, the J call TRBJ1-1; weak D call: TRBD1 (6 bases). The V end lost 5 bases, the J end lost 5 bases, and 18 bases lay between the germline ends. Looked up from germline, CDR1 is LNHDA and CDR2 is SQIVND (reference sequence). This CDR3 has 15 residues. The CDR3 bases are TGTGCCAGTAGTTGGCAGGGGTTTATGTCAACTGAAGCTTTCTTT. Translation gives CASSWQGFMSTEAFF.

The rearrangement joins TRBV27 to TRBJ1-5, with D perhaps matching TRBD1 (5 bases). Trimming took off 0 bases at V and 4 bases at J, with 13 bases between the two ends. The CDR3 runs to 16 residues. Looked up from germline, CDR1 is MNHEY and CDR2 is SMNVEV (reference sequence). The CDR3 DNA reads as TGTGCCAGCAGTTTATCGGGGCAGGGCCGAAATCAGCCCCAGCATTTT. Translated: CASSLSGQGRNQPQHF.